This T cell receptor beta chain was recovered during a study of cytomegalovirus exposure and HLA in healthy donors. The study ran its PCR with 60 Vbeta and 13 Jbeta primers. Sequencing used immunoSEQ multiplex PCR; TCRdb keeps in-frame clones, though not all of them. This sample's clone table lists fewer than 85,000 clones. V was pared by 1 base and J by 2 bases, with 3 bases of the junction left unmatched. Germline CDR1 SGHTA, CDR2 FQGNSA. This CDR3 region has 16 residues. The V call is TRBV7-2, the J call TRBJ2-3, with 10 bases fitting TRBD2. The sequencing input was PBMCs. The clonotype originates from a female donor in good health and CMV-seropositive. Here the CDR3 reads CASSLGSGGFTDTQYF. CDR3 coding DNA: TGTGCCAGCAGCTTAGGTAGCGGGGGGTTCACAGATACGCAGTATTTT.